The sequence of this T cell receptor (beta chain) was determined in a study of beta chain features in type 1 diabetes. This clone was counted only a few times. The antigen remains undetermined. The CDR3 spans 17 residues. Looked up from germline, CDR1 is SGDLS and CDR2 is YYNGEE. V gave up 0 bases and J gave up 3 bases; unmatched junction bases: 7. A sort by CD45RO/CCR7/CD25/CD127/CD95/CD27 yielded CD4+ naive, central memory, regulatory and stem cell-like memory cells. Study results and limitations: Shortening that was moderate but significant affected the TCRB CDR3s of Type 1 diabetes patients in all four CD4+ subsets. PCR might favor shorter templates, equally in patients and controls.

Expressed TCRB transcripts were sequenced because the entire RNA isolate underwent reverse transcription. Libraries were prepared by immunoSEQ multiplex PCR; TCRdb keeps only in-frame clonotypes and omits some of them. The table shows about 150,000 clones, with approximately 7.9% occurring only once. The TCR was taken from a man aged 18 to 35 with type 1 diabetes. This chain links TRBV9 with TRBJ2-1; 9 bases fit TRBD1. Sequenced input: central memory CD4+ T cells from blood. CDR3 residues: CASSVATGQGVYNEQFF. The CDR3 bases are TGTGCCAGCAGCGTAGCTACGGGACAGGGAGTCTACAATGAGCAGTTCTTC. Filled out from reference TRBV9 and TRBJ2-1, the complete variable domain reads DSGVTQTPKHLITATGQRVTLRCSPRSGDLSVYWYQQSLDQGLQFLIQYYNGEERAKGNILERFSAQQFPDLHSELNLSSLELGDSALYFCASSVATGQGVYNEQFFGPGTRLTVL.